This T cell receptor (beta chain) was obtained from a study of blood T cell repertoires in COVID-19 (dated by TCRdb to the early 2020s). Study-wide context: Samples from collaborators originated in the United States, Italy and Spain and spanned both the acute and convalescent phases of COVID-19. Samples came from the ongoing ImmuneRACE study (first 160 participants) plus 1,254 subjects from 6 global collaborators. Nearly every sample came with metadata listing a de-identified subject ID, COVID-19 status, age in years and sex. The prospective study material was composed of cDNA or gDNA derived from T cells, B-cell-depleted T cells, or PBMCs. A freely available public database, intended as a resource for researchers studying the immune response to SARS-CoV-2, is where the repertoires were released. Deeply sampled blood TCRbeta repertoires from subjects exposed to, actively infected with, or recovered from COVID-19 were included in the dataset. Where HLA class I and class II types were available, the types were taken from metadata supplied by the sample provider, not from assay-based typing.

Results and caveats for the whole study, not just this receptor: The amount of clinical and demographic metadata varied by source and participant and was provided uncurated.

Collaborating institutions collected whole blood in K2EDTA tubes following their own protocols. For TCRbeta analysis, collaborators shipped samples in one of three forms: frozen whole blood, isolated PBMCs, or DNA extracted from either of those sample types. Via the germline V gene (reference sequence), CDR1 is LGHDT and CDR2 YNNKEL. Unmatched junction bases come to 14, with V trimmed by 2 bases and J by 1 base. The CDR3 runs 19 residues from the cysteine to the phenylalanine. CDR3 DNA is the only sequence kept; it has 57 bases, read in frame from the first base. The immunoSEQ Assay, a bias-controlled multiplex PCR, was used to amplify TCRbeta CDR3 regions from genomic DNA. In the paper's pipeline: The number of nucleated cells in each sample was estimated from the amplification of reference gene primers within the assay. Sequence reads were collapsed and filtered to measure the absolute abundance of every unique TCRbeta CDR3 rearrangement. For each sample, productive Simpson clonality was calculated as the square root of Simpson's diversity index across productive rearrangements. Not all clones reach the TCRdb copy of this immuneACCESS table, which keeps in-frame sequences only. Checked studies attribute under half of the gap to unresolved V genes and leave the rest unexplained. The V and J calls and clone size come from that table; D and trimming were worked out from the DNA. The table for this sample lists tens of thousands of clones; 80% to 90% of them were counted only once. Of the sample, 27% falls within the top ten clones.

This clone was counted at least ten times. Its binding antigen is unknown. No much larger clone is present one base from it, and per-base qualities are unavailable. The sequence was collected from a man in his fifties or sixties with active or convalescent COVID-19. The chain couples TRBV3-1 (or the pseudogene TRBV3-2) to TRBJ1-1, and 9 junction bases match TRBD1. Material for sequencing was peripheral blood. The CDR3 region has the sequence CASSQKKEWTGARNTEAFF. The bases are TGTGCCAGCAGCCAAAAAAAGGAGTGGACAGGGGCGAGGAACACTGAAGCTTTCTTT.